The 23 T cell receptor beta chains below were found in one sample sequenced in a study of blood T cell repertoires in COVID-19. The protocol was immunoSEQ multiplex PCR, while the TCRdb copy is restricted to in-frame clones and leaves out a portion. The sample shows about 300,000 clones, more than 75% of them seen only once. Sequencing was carried out using peripheral blood. The source is a man aged 70 or older with acute or convalescent COVID-19.

V and J are TRBV7-9 and TRBJ2-5; 10 positions match TRBD2. After removal of 1 base from V and 4 bases from J, the junction contained 12 bases not matched to a gene. The CDR3 is 18 amino acids. Germline-derived CDR1 and CDR2 are SEHNR and FQNEAQ (reference sequence). The CDR3 here is CASSLGRLAGVLGETQYF. CDR3 nucleotide sequence: TGTGCCAGCAGCTTAGGGCGTCTAGCGGGAGTATTAGGAGAGACCCAGTACTTC.

The V gene is TRBV6-5, the J gene TRBJ2-7; the D is unclear. The CDR3 length is 13 residues. The germline CDR1 and CDR2 sequences are MNHEY and SVGAGI. V was pared by 0 bases and J by 2 bases, with 5 bases between. The DNA of the CDR3 is TGTGCCAGCAGTTACTCTGGCACCTACGAGCAGTACTTC. Residues: CASSYSGTYEQYF.

The J gene is TRBJ1-2, the V gene TRBV10-3, with D tentatively TRBD1 (5 bases). Trimming cost V 2 bases and J 8 bases, with 15 bases left between them. CDR1 and CDR2 (germline): ENHRY, SYGVKD. CDR3 length equals 14 residues. This CDR3 is CAISEGGDPRGYTF. As DNA, the CDR3 is TGTGCCATCAGTGAGGGAGGGGACCCTCGGGGCTACACCTTC.

This chain links TRBV7-2 with TRBJ1-3; 8 bases line up with TRBD1. Trimming at V came to 0 bases and at J to 4 bases, leaving 5 bases not matched to a gene. The length of the CDR3 is 16 residues. Germline V gene data show CDR1 as SGHTA and CDR2 as FQGNSA. The CDR3 DNA reads as TGTGCCAGCAGCTTAGCCCGACAGGGGAGCGGAAACACCATATATTTT. Protein: CASSLARQGSGNTIYF.

The genes are TRBV4-2 and TRBJ1-1; no clear D. V lost 0 bases and J 3 bases, leaving 20 bases between the germline ends. This CDR3 spans 18 amino acids. Germline-derived CDR1 and CDR2 are LGHNA and YNFKEQ. CDR3 region: CASSQDGRGRQPHTEAFF. As DNA, the CDR3 is TGTGCCAGCAGCCAAGATGGAAGAGGGAGACAACCTCACACTGAAGCTTTCTTT.

This chain connects TRBV7-9 to TRBJ1-2; TRBD1 matches at 7 bases. CDR1 SEHNR and CDR2 FQNEAQ come from the germline V gene (reference sequence). The ends lost 5 bases at V and 7 bases at J; junction bases unmatched: 13. The CDR3 is made up of 15 amino acids. The chain's CDR3 is CASSRGQSLDVGYTF. In DNA form, the CDR3 reads TGTGCCAGCAGCCGGGGACAGTCGCTCGACGTTGGCTACACCTTC.

The chain links TRBV7-2 to TRBJ2-5, with 10 bases fitting TRBD1. Germline V gene lookup returns CDR1 SGHTA and CDR2 FQGNSA. The CDR3 has 14 amino acids. V shed 5 bases, J shed 4 bases, and the junction held 4 bases outside the gene matches. CDR3 in amino acids: CASSPDRGRETQYF. CDR3 DNA sequence: TGTGCCAGCAGCCCAGACAGGGGGCGAGAGACCCAGTACTTC.

This clone was recorded a few times. The V call is TRBV28, the J call TRBJ1-1; D remains ambiguous. Per germline, CDR1 MDHEN and CDR2 SYDVKM. The CDR3 is made up of 11 amino acids. The V gene lost 5 bases and the J gene lost 5 bases, with 6 bases spanning the gap. Written as DNA, the CDR3 is TGTGCCAGCAGTGCGATTACTGAAGCTTTCTTT. It translates to CASSAITEAFF.

CDR3: CASSRWDRAYNEQFF. The CDR3 coding sequence is TGTGCCAGCAGTCGCTGGGACAGGGCCTACAATGAGCAGTTCTTC. This chain links TRBV28 with TRBJ2-1, with 9 bases identical to TRBD1. Looked up from germline, CDR1 is MDHEN and CDR2 is SYDVKM. The CDR3 totals 15 residues. V lost 5 bases and J lost 2; bases outside the gene matches: 4.

The J gene is TRBJ1-1, the V gene TRBV7-3; 7 bases line up with TRBD1. Per germline, CDR1 SGHTA and CDR2 FQGTGA. Trimming cost V 5 bases and J 4 bases; bases outside gene matches: 13. The CDR3 loop spans 16 amino acids. The CDR3 spells CASSGRDRRESTEAFF. The CDR3, as DNA: TGTGCCAGCAGCGGCCGGGACAGAAGGGAGAGCACTGAAGCTTTCTTT. Based on the CDR3 plus reference TRBV7-3 and TRBJ1-1, the full variable domain is GAGVSQTPSNKVTEKGKYVELRCDPISGHTALYWYRQSLGQGPEFLIYFQGTGAADDSGLPNDRFFAVRPEGSVSTLKIQRTERGDSAVYLCASSGRDRRESTEAFFGQGTRLTVV.

In this sample, this clone turned up a few times. The chain joins TRBV24-1 to TRBJ2-7; TRBD1 matches 11 bases. Germline V gene lookup returns CDR1 KGHDR and CDR2 SFDVKD. CDR3 length: 15 residues. V lost 4 bases and J lost 4; bases outside the gene matches: 5. The CDR3 DNA reads TGTGCCACCAGTGACACAGGGGACAGGGGGTACGAGCAGTACTTC. Encoded protein: CATSDTGDRGYEQYF.

In its sample, this clone was seen once. The CDR3 coding sequence is TGTGCCAGCAGCTACAGACCTCAGGGGGATGGGGAGACCCAGTACTTC. Its protein is CASSYRPQGDGETQYF. The chain recombines TRBV2 with TRBJ2-5, with 7 bases lining up with TRBD1. The germline CDR1 and CDR2 sequences are SNHLY and FYNNEI. The J segment lost 5 bases and the V segment lost 6 bases, leaving 15 bases of the junction unmatched. The CDR3 covers 16 residues.

The V and J genes are TRBV11-2 and TRBJ1-1, with D tentatively TRBD1 (6 bases). Trimming removed 10 bases from V and 1 base from J, with 16 bases in between. From germline, CDR1 is SGHAT and CDR2 FQNNGV. This CDR3 has 14 residues. DNA of the CDR3: TGTGCCACCAAAATCAACAGGGCGAACACTGAAGCTTTCTTT. Translating it yields CATKINRANTEAFF.

The J gene is TRBJ1-1, the V gene TRBV28; D not resolved. Per the germline V gene, CDR1 is MDHEN and CDR2 is SYDVKM. V lost 5 bases to trimming and J lost 4 bases, with 14 bases between them. The CDR3 has 14 residues. CDR3 in DNA: TGTGCCAGCAGTACTGAGGGTTATCTCACTGAAGCTTTCTTT. It is translated as CASSTEGYLTEAFF.

The chain joins TRBV5-6 to TRBJ2-7, with 7 bases lining up with TRBD1. The CDR3 is made up of 15 amino acids. After removal of 2 bases from V and 2 bases from J, the junction contained 7 bases not matched to a gene. Germline lookup yields CDR1 SGHDT and CDR2 YYEEEE. The CDR3 nucleotides are TGTGCCAGCAGCTTCCGACAGGGTGTAACCTACGAGCAGTACTTC. Its protein is CASSFRQGVTYEQYF. The variable domain in full, with the rest retrieved from reference TRBV5-6 and TRBJ2-7, is DAGVTQSPTHLIKTRGQQVTLRCSPKSGHDTVSWYQQALGQGPQFIFQYYEEEERQRGNFPDRFSGHQFPNYSSELNVNALLLGDSALYLCASSFRQGVTYEQYFGPGTRLTVT.

The rearrangement uses TRBV27 and TRBJ1-5; D is unclear. Trimming cost V 3 bases and J 0 bases, with 6 bases left between them. CDR3 length equals 14 residues. Germline-derived CDR1 and CDR2 are MNHEY and SMNVEV (reference sequence). The DNA of the CDR3 is TGTGCCAGCAGTTTTGCCGGTAGCAATCAGCCCCAGCATTTT. This codes for CASSFAGSNQPQHF.

The rearrangement uses TRBV4-3 and TRBJ1-4, with TRBD1 matching over 12 bases. J was trimmed by 7 bases and V by 4 bases; bases with no gene match: 16. The germline gives CDR1 LGHNA, CDR2 YSLEER. CDR3 length equals 19 residues. CDR3 nucleotides: TGCGCCAGCAGCCGTCTAGATACCGGGACAGGGGGCATTGGTGAAAAACTGTTTTTT. Protein product: CASSRLDTGTGGIGEKLFF.

V usage is TRBV24-1 and J usage is TRBJ2-2; the match to TRBD1 covers 12 bases. The CDR3 consists of 20 residues. The V and J ends lost 7 bases and 4 bases, in that order; junction bases with no gene match: 18. The germline V gene encodes CDR1 KGHDR and CDR2 SFDVKD. The chain's CDR3 is CATSRSGTGGLAGATGELFF. The CDR3 nucleotides are TGTGCCACCAGCCGATCCGGGACAGGGGGCCTAGCGGGGGCCACCGGGGAGCTGTTTTTT.

The V gene is TRBV5-1, the J gene TRBJ2-3, with TRBD2 as a possible D gene (6 bases). Germline V lookup: CDR1 SGHRS, CDR2 YFSETQ. The CDR3 loop spans 14 amino acids. V shed 2 bases and J shed 5 bases, with 12 bases lying between them. In nucleotides, the CDR3 is TGCGCCAGCAGCTTCGGACCGGGACTAGATACGCAGTATTTT. Residues: CASSFGPGLDTQYF.

This chain uses TRBV7-9 with TRBJ1-4, with D unresolved. The germline V gene has CDR1 SEHNR and CDR2 FQNEAQ (reference sequence). V lost 4 bases, J lost 2 bases, and 14 bases lay in between. CDR3 length equals 16 residues. The CDR3 protein is CASSSGGPRTNEKLFF. In nucleotides, the CDR3 is TGTGCCAGCAGCTCAGGAGGACCGAGGACTAATGAAAAACTGTTTTTT.

V is TRBV9 and J is TRBJ2-1; TRBD2 matches at 7 bases. This CDR3 has 16 residues. V dropped 1 base and J dropped 0; count of bases not matched to a gene: 4. Germline CDR1 SGDLS, CDR2 YYNGEE. The DNA for the CDR3 is TGTGCCAGCAGCGTACTAGCGGCGAGCTCCTACAATGAGCAGTTCTTC. It specifies CASSVLAASSYNEQFF.

V and J are TRBV5-4 and TRBJ2-1; TRBD1 agrees at 11 bases. Germline CDR1 and CDR2: SGHNT and YYREEE (reference sequence). V trimming: 3 bases; J trimming: 4 bases; junction bases outside the gene matches: 9. The CDR3 runs to 17 residues. The chain's CDR3 is CASSSAGGTGGYNEQFF. The CDR3, as DNA: TGTGCCAGCAGCTCTGCAGGGGGGACAGGGGGATACAATGAGCAGTTCTTC.

The V and J genes are TRBV28 and TRBJ1-6; D gene ambiguous. The ends were cut back, 5 bases at V and 7 bases at J, with 18 bases in the middle. CDR3 length: 16 residues. Germline CDR1 MDHEN, CDR2 SYDVKM. The CDR3 reads CASSKFRTAGNSPLHF. The CDR3 bases are TGTGCCAGCAGTAAATTTAGAACAGCGGGGAATTCACCCCTCCACTTT.